Listed here is a single TCR beta chain. The entry originates in a study of long-term antiretroviral therapy in people with HIV. Germline V gene sequence: CDR1 SQVTM, CDR2 ANQGSEA. This CDR3 comprises 20 residues. V was cut by 4 bases and J by 0 bases, with 29 bases left in between. Assay version v3.0 of immunoSEQ was used, and it was run at survey level. Only in-frame clones appear in the TCRdb table, and some are missing; sequencing was by immunoSEQ multiplex PCR. The sample yields tens of thousands of clones, nearly 97% seen once. The material was unsorted PBMCs, obtained 5.3 years after starting antiretroviral therapy. V and J are TRBV29-1 and TRBJ2-3, with a weak D call TRBD1 (8 bases). This TCR was sampled from a man aged 30-40 years with HIV. CDR3 DNA: TGCAGCGTTGCAACCTTTCTGGGGAGGGACAGGCCCCCTAGCACAGATACGCAGTATTTT. It translates to CSVATFLGRDRPPSTDTQYF.